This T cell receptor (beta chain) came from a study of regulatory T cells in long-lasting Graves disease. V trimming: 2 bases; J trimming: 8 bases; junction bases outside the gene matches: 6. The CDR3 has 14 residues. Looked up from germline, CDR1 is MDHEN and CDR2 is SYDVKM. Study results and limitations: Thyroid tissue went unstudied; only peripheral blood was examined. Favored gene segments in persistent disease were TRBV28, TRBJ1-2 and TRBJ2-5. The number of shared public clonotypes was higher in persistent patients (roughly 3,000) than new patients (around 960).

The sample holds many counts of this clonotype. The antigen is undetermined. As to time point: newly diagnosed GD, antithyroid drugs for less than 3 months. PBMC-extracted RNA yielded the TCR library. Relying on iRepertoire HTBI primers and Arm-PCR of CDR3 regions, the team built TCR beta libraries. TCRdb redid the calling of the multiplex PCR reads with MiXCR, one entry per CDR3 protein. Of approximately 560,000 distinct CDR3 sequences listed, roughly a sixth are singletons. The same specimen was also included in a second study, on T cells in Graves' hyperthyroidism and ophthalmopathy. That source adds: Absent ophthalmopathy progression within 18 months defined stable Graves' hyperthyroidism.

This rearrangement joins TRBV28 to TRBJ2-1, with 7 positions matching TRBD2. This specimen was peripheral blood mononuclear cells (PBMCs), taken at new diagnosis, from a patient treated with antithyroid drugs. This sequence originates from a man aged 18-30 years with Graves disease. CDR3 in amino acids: CASSLRGGPHEQFF. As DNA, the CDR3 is TGTGCCAGCAGTTTAAGGGGAGGGCCTCATGAGCAGTTCTTC.